The 9 T cell receptor beta chains below all came from one sample that was sequenced in a study of OX40 agonist ivuxolimab in advanced cancers. Libraries were prepared by immunoSEQ multiplex PCR; TCRdb keeps only in-frame clonotypes and omits some of them. The sample yields roughly 25,000 clones, around 80% seen once. Sample: CD4+ or CD8+ T cells sorted from blood, taken in a trial of the OX40 agonist ivuxolimab. These receptors were collected from an adult with an advanced solid tumor such as melanoma, head and neck, liver or kidney cancer.

The V gene is TRBV14, the J gene TRBJ1-2; 7 bases fit TRBD1. This CDR3 region has 15 residues. The trim removed 1 base at V and 5 bases at J, leaving 7 bases unmatched. The germline V gene encodes CDR1 SGHDN and CDR2 FVKESK. The CDR3 DNA follows: TGTGCCAGCAGCCAAGGACGGGGACAGACGTATGGCTACACCTTC. Translating gives CASSQGRGQTYGYTF.

This clone was observed once. J is TRBJ2-4 and V is TRBV18; D perhaps matches TRBD1 (5 bases). Deletions cut 4 bases from V and 6 bases from J, with 13 bases between. From germline, CDR1 is KGHSH and CDR2 LQKENI. This CDR3 is 14 amino acids long. The CDR3 loop is CASSQTAVINIQYF. The DNA for the CDR3 is TGTGCCAGCTCACAGACAGCCGTAATAAACATTCAGTACTTC.

This chain uses TRBV28 with TRBJ1-1, with D tentatively TRBD1 (5 bases). V dropped 2 bases and J dropped 0 bases, with 7 bases sitting between them. Per germline, CDR1 MDHEN and CDR2 SYDVKM. CDR3 length: 14 amino acids. The CDR3 DNA is TGTGCCAGCAGTTTAAGGGGAATGAACACTGAAGCTTTCTTT. Translation: CASSLRGMNTEAFF.

The chain employs TRBV5-1 and TRBJ1-3; 8 nucleotides match TRBD1. V trimming: 2 bases; J trimming: 0 bases; junction bases outside the gene matches: 1. The CDR3 has 15 amino acids. Germline V gene data show CDR1 as SGHRS and CDR2 as YFSETQ. DNA for the CDR3: TGCGCCAGCAGCTTCGACAGGGGCTCTGGAAACACCATATATTTT. Protein sequence: CASSFDRGSGNTIYF. The whole variable domain, filled in from reference TRBV5-1 and TRBJ1-3, reads KAGVTQTPRYLIKTRGQQVTLSCSPISGHRSVSWYQQTPGQGLQFLFEYFSETQRNKGNFPGRFSGRQFSNSRSEMNVSTLELGDSALYLCASSFDRGSGNTIYFGEGSWLTVV.

The V call is TRBV30, the J call TRBJ1-1, with 7 bases aligning to TRBD1. CDR3 length: 14 amino acids. Trimming at V came to 3 bases and at J to 4 bases, leaving 8 bases not matched to a gene. Germline V gives CDR1 GTSNPN, CDR2 SVGIG (reference sequence). The CDR3 sequence: CAWRLDRAVTEAFF. The CDR3 DNA follows: TGTGCCTGGAGGCTCGACAGGGCCGTCACTGAAGCTTTCTTT.

The chain couples TRBV9 to TRBJ1-1; 7 bases are a match to TRBD1. CDR3 length equals 14 residues. The J segment lost 3 bases and the V segment lost 4 bases, leaving 6 bases of the junction unmatched. Germline CDR1 SGDLS, CDR2 YYNGEE. CDR3 in amino acids: CASSLRDRYTEAFF. CDR3 DNA: TGTGCCAGCAGCCTCCGGGACAGATACACTGAAGCTTTCTTT.

V and J are TRBV5-8 and TRBJ2-1; D is undetermined. Germline CDR1 reads SGHTS; CDR2 reads YDEGEE. The CDR3 contains 11 residues. V was cut by 4 bases and J by 11 bases, with 10 bases left in between. Here the CDR3 reads CASSGSLKQFF. The CDR3 DNA reads TGTGCCAGCAGCGGCAGCCTTAAGCAGTTCTTC.

The V call is TRBV18, the J call TRBJ1-2; weak D call: TRBD1 (5 bases). With 4 bases removed from V and 5 bases from J, the gap between germline ends came to 8 bases. Germline values: CDR1 KGHSH, CDR2 LQKENI. There are 12 residues in the CDR3. The CDR3 DNA follows: TGTGCCAGCTCACGGGACGGATATGGCTACACCTTC. Protein sequence: CASSRDGYGYTF.

This chain links TRBV5-5 with TRBJ1-4, with D perhaps TRBD1 (5 bases). This CDR3 comprises 16 residues. Germline CDR1 SGHKS, CDR2 YYEKEE (reference sequence). Between the trimmed V and J ends, which lost 3 bases and 3 bases, there was a span of 15 bases. The CDR3 sequence is CASSSRGVLSNEKLFF. For the CDR3, the DNA is TGTGCCAGCAGCTCCCGGGGGGTTTTATCTAATGAAAAACTGTTTTTT.